These 21 T cell receptor beta chains originate from one sample sequenced in a study of T-cell reconstitution after alpha-beta-depleted transplantation in children. As it was prepared, the TCRbeta library received unique molecular identifiers. TCRdb re-derived calls from the PCR reads in MiXCR, one entry per CDR3 protein. This sample has under 450,000 distinct CDR3 sequences, with roughly 17% found just once. This specimen was PBMCs, mostly from graft donor cells, taken 360 days after TCRalphabeta/CD19-depleted stem cell transplant. Source of these receptors: a boy under two years old who had a stem cell transplant for Wiskott-Aldrich syndrome, so the T cells may come from the graft donor.

The genes are TRBV10-2 and TRBJ2-7; D may be TRBD1 or TRBD2 (5 bases each). Germline assignment: CDR1 WSHSY and CDR2 SAAADI. The CDR3 length is 15 residues. Trimming cost V 3 bases and J 3 bases, with 15 bases left between them. The DNA of the CDR3 is TGCGCCAGCAGTGACGGCAGCAGGGACGTCTACGAGCAGTACTTC. The encoded protein is CASSDGSRDVYEQYF.

The rearrangement joins TRBV5-1 to TRBJ2-5; unclear D gene. V lost 2 bases and J lost 5, with 16 bases in between. This CDR3 has 15 amino acids. Germline V CDR1 and CDR2: SGHRS, YFSETQ. CDR3 amino acids: CASSFVLPGSETQYF. In DNA, the CDR3 is TGCGCCAGCAGCTTCGTGCTCCCCGGATCGGAGACCCAGTACTTC.

The chain has TRBV24-1 and TRBJ2-3, with D possibly TRBD2 on 5 matching bases. Trimming stripped 5 bases from V and 4 bases from J, with 9 bases between. The CDR3 is made up of 13 amino acids. Germline loops: CDR1 KGHDR, CDR2 SFDVKD. The CDR3 protein is CATSGRDPDTQYF. The CDR3, as DNA: TGTGCCACCAGTGGTCGGGATCCAGATACGCAGTATTTT.

The chain carries TRBV2 and TRBJ2-5; 7 bases match TRBD1. The CDR3 has 14 amino acids. Per germline, CDR1 SNHLY and CDR2 FYNNEI. With V trimmed by 6 bases and J by 3 bases, 7 bases remained unmatched. The CDR3 loop is CASRRRGQEETQYF. The CDR3 DNA reads as TGTGCCAGCAGGAGAAGGGGGCAGGAAGAGACCCAGTACTTC. Full variable domain (missing parts from reference TRBV2 and TRBJ2-5): EPEVTQTPSHQVTQMGQEVILRCVPISNHLYFYWYRQILGQKVEFLVSFYNNEISEKSEIFDDQFSVERPDGSNFTLKIRSTKLEDSAMYFCASRRRGQEETQYFGPGTRLLVL.

This clonotype was seen ten or more times. The chain is built from TRBV12-3 or TRBV12-4 and TRBJ2-1; 14 bases line up with TRBD2. The CDR3 extends over 14 amino acids. V was clipped by 8 bases and J by 7 bases; unmatched bases: 4. The CDR3 DNA reads as TGTGCCAGCCGGGGACTAGCGGGAGTGAATGAGCAGTTCTTC. Translating it yields CASRGLAGVNEQFF.

The gene calls are TRBV27 and TRBJ2-7, with D unclear. With 3 bases removed from V and 0 bases from J, the gap between germline ends came to 9 bases. The CDR3 totals 14 residues. Per the germline V gene, CDR1 is MNHEY and CDR2 is SMNVEV (reference sequence). Here the CDR3 reads CASSFRGNSYEQYF. For the CDR3, the DNA is TGTGCCAGCAGTTTTCGAGGTAACTCCTACGAGCAGTACTTC.

This clonotype was counted a few times. This chain links TRBV7-2 with TRBJ2-7; 10 positions match TRBD2. V shed 7 bases and J 5 bases; nucleotides not matched to a gene: 5. Germline V CDR1 and CDR2: SGHTA, FQGNSA. The CDR3 length is 13 residues. This CDR3 is CASTEGLAHEQYF. CDR3 bases: TGTGCCAGCACCGAGGGACTAGCGCACGAGCAGTACTTC.

The chain joins TRBV12-3 or TRBV12-4 to TRBJ2-2, with a weak D call TRBD2 (6 bases). The CDR3 length is 17 residues. Between the trimmed V and J ends, which lost 3 bases and 3 bases, there was a span of 17 bases. The CDR3 here is CASSFGPFAGHTGELFF. CDR3 DNA sequence: TGTGCCAGCAGTTTTGGCCCCTTTGCGGGGCACACCGGGGAGCTGTTTTTT.

This clonotype was picked up a small number of times. The chain combines TRBV24-1 with TRBJ2-5, with TRBD2 as a possible D gene (6 bases). Between the trimmed V and J ends, which lost 3 bases and 5 bases, there was a span of 12 bases. The germline V gene encodes CDR1 KGHDR and CDR2 SFDVKD. The CDR3 covers 14 residues. This CDR3 reads CATSDGGFVETQYF. The CDR3, as DNA: TGTGCCACCAGTGATGGAGGGTTCGTGGAGACCCAGTACTTC.

The chain joins TRBV5-5 to TRBJ2-7; 9 nucleotides align to TRBD1. Germline V CDR1 and CDR2: SGHKS, YYEKEE (reference sequence). The CDR3 covers 14 residues. With 3 bases clipped from V and 2 bases from J, the junction kept 3 bases outside the gene matches. CDR3 in amino acids: CASSYGDRAYEQYF. The CDR3 DNA is TGTGCCAGCAGCTACGGGGACAGGGCCTACGAGCAGTACTTC.

V usage is TRBV24-1 and J usage is TRBJ2-7, with 10 nucleotides matching TRBD1. The CDR3 contains 15 residues. Germline CDR1 KGHDR, CDR2 SFDVKD. Trimming at V came to 7 bases and at J to 2 bases, leaving 7 bases not matched to a gene. The CDR3 coding sequence is TGTGCCACCAGCGGGACAGGGGAGAGGGCCTACGAGCAGTACTTC. Protein product: CATSGTGERAYEQYF.

The CDR3 region has the DNA TGTGCCAGCAGCCGGGCTAGCGGTAATAACAATGAGCAGTTCTTC. This translates into CASSRASGNNNEQFF. The chain is built from TRBV7-6 and TRBJ2-1, with TRBD2 identical over 7 bases. Germline V gives CDR1 SGHVS, CDR2 FNYEAQ. The ends lost 5 bases at V and 5 bases at J; junction bases unmatched: 9. The CDR3 totals 15 residues.

This clonotype has a count of ten or more. The chain joins TRBV12-3 or TRBV12-4 to TRBJ2-1; 10 nucleotides line up with TRBD2. Unmatched junction bases numbered 16, after V lost 4 bases and J lost 7 bases. The CDR3 covers 18 residues. CDR3 nucleotide sequence: TGTGCCAGCAGTTCCGAGGTGCTAGCGGGAGATTTATGGAATGAGCAGTTCTTC. Its translation: CASSSEVLAGDLWNEQFF.

The CDR3 loop is CASSYGRGTSGRRGEQFF. The CDR3 coding sequence is TGTGCCAGCAGTTACGGCCGTGGGACTAGCGGGAGGAGGGGTGAGCAGTTCTTC. The rearrangement links TRBV6-5 to TRBJ2-1, with TRBD2 matching 15 bases. CDR1 MNHEY and CDR2 SVGAGI come from the germline V gene. The J segment lost 9 bases and the V segment lost 2 bases, leaving 11 bases of the junction unmatched. This CDR3 is 18 amino acids long.

This clonotype was seen a handful of times. The CDR3 bases are TGCGCCAGCAGCTTTGGGGGGCTCAACACCGGGGAGCTGTTTTTT. This translates into CASSFGGLNTGELFF. The chain combines TRBV5-1 with TRBJ2-2, with D perhaps given as TRBD1 or TRBD2 (6 bases each). Trimming pared 2 bases from V and 2 bases from J, leaving 10 bases between. Germline lookup yields CDR1 SGHRS and CDR2 YFSETQ. The CDR3 sequence is 15 residues long.

This clonotype has just a few counts. The genes are TRBV11-2 and TRBJ2-7; possible D gene TRBD2, 5 bases. The V and J ends lost 0 bases and 3 bases respectively, with 12 bases between them. Per the germline V gene, CDR1 is SGHAT and CDR2 is FQNNGV. The CDR3 is 15 residues long. In DNA, the CDR3 is TGTGCCAGCAGCTTAGACGGGATGCTGGGCTACGAGCAGTACTTC. Its translation is CASSLDGMLGYEQYF.

This clonotype occurred once. J is TRBJ2-5 and V is TRBV7-6; D tentatively reads TRBD1 or TRBD2 (6 bases each). Trimming took off 6 bases at V and 1 base at J, with 18 bases between the two ends. CDR1 is SGHVS, CDR2 FNYEAQ, per germline. This CDR3 comprises 16 residues. In DNA form, the CDR3 reads TGTGCCAGCAGTGTTGGGGGGCGACGTTCCCAAGAGACCCAGTACTTC. Translated: CASSVGGRRSQETQYF. Combining the CDR3 with reference TRBV7-6 and TRBJ2-5 gives the whole variable domain GAGVSQSPRYKVTKRGQDVALRCDPISGHVSLYWYRQALGQGPEFLTYFNYEAQQDKSGLPNDRFSAERPEGSISTLTIQRTEQRDSAMYRCASSVGGRRSQETQYFGPGTRLLVL.

The table lists this clonotype with a few counts. The rearrangement uses TRBV18 and TRBJ2-2; D call uncertain. Deletions cut 5 bases from V and 1 base from J, with 2 bases between. This CDR3 comprises 12 residues. CDR1 KGHSH and CDR2 LQKENI come from the germline V gene. The CDR3 bases are TGTGCCAGCTCAGTGAACACCGGGGAGCTGTTTTTT. Protein product: CASSVNTGELFF.

The V and J genes are TRBV7-9 and TRBJ2-1, with a tentative D call TRBD2 (5 bases). Germline V gene sequence: CDR1 SEHNR, CDR2 FQNEAQ (reference sequence). This CDR3 spans 15 amino acids. The germline V and J ends were trimmed by 7 bases and 0 bases, with 13 bases remaining between them. Here the CDR3 reads CASNPTGYSYNEQFF. The CDR3 region has the DNA TGTGCCAGCAACCCGACGGGGTACTCCTACAATGAGCAGTTCTTC.

This clonotype was detected a few times. At one of its ends the junction is not consistent with the germline gene, which may arise from a read error. The chain joins TRBV11-2 to TRBJ2-7; 7 nucleotides match TRBD1. The CDR3 runs to 12 residues. Germline assignment: CDR1 SGHAT and CDR2 FQNNGV. CDR3 residues: CASSGDRSKASF. The CDR3 DNA sequence: TGTGCCAGCAGCGGGGACAGATCTAAGGCGTCCTTC.

The V call is TRBV9, the J call TRBJ2-7, with TRBD2 identical over 9 bases. The CDR3 is 16 amino acids. J gave up 1 base and V 0 bases, and 5 bases lay outside the gene matches. The germline gives CDR1 SGDLS, CDR2 YYNGEE. For the CDR3, the DNA is TGTGCCAGCAGCGTAGGTGATAGCGGGAGTTCCTACGAGCAGTACTTC. This sequence encodes CASSVGDSGSSYEQYF.